This is a list of T cell receptor beta chains from one sample in a study of OX40 agonist ivuxolimab in advanced cancers. Clones were read by immunoSEQ multiplex PCR, and TCRdb kept only the in-frame ones, dropping some. The table has approximately 70,000 clones, approximately 80% seen once. The sample in question was CD4+ or CD8+ T cells sorted from blood, obtained in a trial of the OX40 agonist ivuxolimab. The receptor set was obtained from an adult with an advanced solid tumor such as melanoma, head and neck, liver or kidney cancer. Both conserved end residues are part of each CDR3. Fields, in order: CDR3 DNA, CDR3 protein, J gene, clone size, D gene, CDR3 length, V gene. A D gene is named only where the DNA matches it firmly. Clone size is given for some rows only: seen once, a few or many times, or a class if the clone is expanded.

cdr3_nt: TGTGCCAGCAGTCTTGGGACAGGGGGAAAAGAAAAACTGTTTTTT
cdr3_aa: CASSLGTGGKEKLFF
j_call: TRBJ1-4
clone_size: -
d_call: TRBD1
cdr3_length: 15
v_call: TRBV28

cdr3_nt: TGTGCCAGCTCGAGGAATTCAGAGTACCACTTT
cdr3_aa: CASSRNSEYHF
j_call: TRBJ1-6
clone_size: -
d_call: -
cdr3_length: 11
v_call: TRBV11-2

cdr3_nt: TGTGCCAGTGGGGACAGGGTAACCCTTCATGGCTACACCTTC
cdr3_aa: CASGDRVTLHGYTF
j_call: TRBJ1-2
clone_size: -
d_call: TRBD1
cdr3_length: 14
v_call: TRBV19

cdr3_nt: TGCGCCAGCAGCCCGACACTTAACTATGGCTACACCTTC
cdr3_aa: CASSPTLNYGYTF
j_call: TRBJ1-2
clone_size: few
d_call: -
cdr3_length: 13
v_call: TRBV5-1

cdr3_nt: TGCGCCAGCAGCTTGAATTTACAGGGGGCGGCCACCGGGGAGCTGTTTTTT
cdr3_aa: CASSLNLQGAATGELFF
j_call: TRBJ2-2
clone_size: -
d_call: TRBD1
cdr3_length: 17
v_call: TRBV5-1

cdr3_nt: TGTGCCAGCTCCCCCCGGGAGACCCAGTACTTC
cdr3_aa: CASSPRETQYF
j_call: TRBJ2-5
clone_size: few
d_call: -
cdr3_length: 11
v_call: TRBV18

cdr3_nt: TGTGCCAGCAGCTTGCGAGACAGGGGGCCAGGCAATGAGCAGTTCTTC
cdr3_aa: CASSLRDRGPGNEQFF
j_call: TRBJ2-1
clone_size: -
d_call: TRBD1
cdr3_length: 16
v_call: TRBV5-4

cdr3_nt: TGTGCCAGTAGTATTAGTAGCGGGGGGGCGAAGACCCAGTACTTC
cdr3_aa: CASSISSGGAKTQYF
j_call: TRBJ2-5
clone_size: -
d_call: TRBD2
cdr3_length: 15
v_call: TRBV19

cdr3_nt: TGTGCCAGCAGTGAGGGAGGGCGCCACGAGCAGTACTTC
cdr3_aa: CASSEGGRHEQYF
j_call: TRBJ2-7
clone_size: -
d_call: TRBD2
cdr3_length: 13
v_call: TRBV6-1

cdr3_nt: TGTGCCTGGAAACCCCTAGACAGGAAGGACATTCAGTACTTC
cdr3_aa: CAWKPLDRKDIQYF
j_call: TRBJ2-4
clone_size: -
d_call: -
cdr3_length: 14
v_call: TRBV30

cdr3_nt: TGTGCCAGCAGCTTGACAGCAACTAATGAAAAACTGTTTTTT
cdr3_aa: CASSLTATNEKLFF
j_call: TRBJ1-4
clone_size: few
d_call: -
cdr3_length: 14
v_call: TRBV6-5

cdr3_nt: TGTGCCAGCAGCTTTATGAGCGGGGGTACCTCAGATACGCAGTATTTT
cdr3_aa: CASSFMSGGTSDTQYF
j_call: TRBJ2-3
clone_size: -
d_call: TRBD2
cdr3_length: 16
v_call: TRBV7-2

cdr3_nt: TGCGCCAGCAGTTCAGGGGGCTCCCCCAATCAGCCCCAGCATTTT
cdr3_aa: CASSSGGSPNQPQHF
j_call: TRBJ1-5
clone_size: -
d_call: TRBD1
cdr3_length: 15
v_call: TRBV10-2

cdr3_nt: TGTGCCAGCAGCTTCTCTGATGGGGAGACCCAGTACTTC
cdr3_aa: CASSFSDGETQYF
j_call: TRBJ2-5
clone_size: -
d_call: -
cdr3_length: 13
v_call: TRBV5-6

cdr3_nt: TGTGCCAGTAGTCCGACGGGTTATGGCTACACCTTC
cdr3_aa: CASSPTGYGYTF
j_call: TRBJ1-2
clone_size: -
d_call: -
cdr3_length: 12
v_call: TRBV19

cdr3_nt: TGCAGCGTTGAGGGCGACGGGCTAGTTGAGCAGTTCTTC
cdr3_aa: CSVEGDGLVEQFF
j_call: TRBJ2-1
clone_size: -
d_call: -
cdr3_length: 13
v_call: TRBV29-1

cdr3_nt: TGTGCCAGCAGAGAAAGACTAGCGGGGGGCCAAGAGACCCAGTACTTC
cdr3_aa: CASRERLAGGQETQYF
j_call: TRBJ2-5
clone_size: -
d_call: TRBD2
cdr3_length: 16
v_call: TRBV2

cdr3_nt: TGTGCCAGCAACGACAGGTTCTACGAGCAGTACTTC
cdr3_aa: CASNDRFYEQYF
j_call: TRBJ2-7
clone_size: few
d_call: -
cdr3_length: 12
v_call: TRBV2

cdr3_nt: TGTGCCAGCAGCCCTACGGGACTACCCGCCTACAATGAGCAGTTCTTC
cdr3_aa: CASSPTGLPAYNEQFF
j_call: TRBJ2-1
clone_size: -
d_call: TRBD2
cdr3_length: 16
v_call: TRBV13

cdr3_nt: TGTGCCAGCATCGGACGCAGAGGTGACACTGAAGCTTTCTTT
cdr3_aa: CASIGRRGDTEAFF
j_call: TRBJ1-1
clone_size: -
d_call: -
cdr3_length: 14
v_call: TRBV6-5

cdr3_nt: TGTGCCATCAGTGGAGATAGCGGGAGCTCCTACAATGAGCAGTTCTTC
cdr3_aa: CAISGDSGSSYNEQFF
j_call: TRBJ2-1
clone_size: -
d_call: TRBD2
cdr3_length: 16
v_call: TRBV10-3

cdr3_nt: TGTGCCAGCAGCCGAGACGCCGGGTCCATCAGATCACCCCTCCACTTT
cdr3_aa: CASSRDAGSIRSPLHF
j_call: TRBJ1-6
clone_size: -
d_call: -
cdr3_length: 16
v_call: TRBV7-6

cdr3_nt: TGTGCCAGCAGGGGGACACCCACCGGGGAGCTGTTTTTT
cdr3_aa: CASRGTPTGELFF
j_call: TRBJ2-2
clone_size: -
d_call: -
cdr3_length: 13
v_call: TRBV27

cdr3_nt: TGTGCCAGCAGACAGACAGTTTATCGCAATCAGCCCCAGCATTTT
cdr3_aa: CASRQTVYRNQPQHF
j_call: TRBJ1-5
clone_size: -
d_call: -
cdr3_length: 15
v_call: TRBV2

cdr3_nt: TGTGCCAGCAGCTCGGGGGCTGGAGTTCAGCCCCAGCATTTT
cdr3_aa: CASSSGAGVQPQHF
j_call: TRBJ1-5
clone_size: -
d_call: -
cdr3_length: 14
v_call: TRBV6-1

cdr3_nt: TGTGCCAGCAGCTTAGGCGGGACAGGGGTGGGTCAGCCCCAGCATTTT
cdr3_aa: CASSLGGTGVGQPQHF
j_call: TRBJ1-5
clone_size: few
d_call: TRBD1
cdr3_length: 16
v_call: TRBV13

cdr3_nt: TGTGCCACCAGCCGGACAACTGGAAACACCATATATTTT
cdr3_aa: CATSRTTGNTIYF
j_call: TRBJ1-3
clone_size: -
d_call: -
cdr3_length: 13
v_call: TRBV15

cdr3_nt: TGTGCCAGCAACCCGGAGGGGGGCTATGGCTACACCTTC
cdr3_aa: CASNPEGGYGYTF
j_call: TRBJ1-2
clone_size: -
d_call: -
cdr3_length: 13
v_call: TRBV2

cdr3_nt: TGTGCCAGCTCACCAGAGTCAGGACAGGGATTTCACTATGGCTACACCTTC
cdr3_aa: CASSPESGQGFHYGYTF
j_call: TRBJ1-2
clone_size: -
d_call: TRBD1
cdr3_length: 17
v_call: TRBV18

cdr3_nt: TGCGCCAGCAGCTTGCGGACAGGGAGTTACAACGAGCAGTACTTC
cdr3_aa: CASSLRTGSYNEQYF
j_call: TRBJ2-7
clone_size: -
d_call: TRBD1
cdr3_length: 15
v_call: TRBV5-1

cdr3_nt: TGCGCCAGCAGCCAAGGGACAGGGGGAGGCAAAAACATTCAGTACTTC
cdr3_aa: CASSQGTGGGKNIQYF
j_call: TRBJ2-4
clone_size: -
d_call: TRBD1
cdr3_length: 16
v_call: TRBV4-1

cdr3_nt: TGCGCCAGCCGGACTAACTACAATGAGCAGTTCTTC
cdr3_aa: CASRTNYNEQFF
j_call: TRBJ2-1
clone_size: -
d_call: -
cdr3_length: 12
v_call: TRBV5-1

cdr3_nt: TGTGCCAGCAAAAAGACCAGTAAAGAGACCCAGTACTTC
cdr3_aa: CASKKTSKETQYF
j_call: TRBJ2-5
clone_size: -
d_call: -
cdr3_length: 13
v_call: TRBV6-5

cdr3_nt: TGTGCCAGCCGAGCGGGGGGGCCTTCCAATGAGCAGTTCTTC
cdr3_aa: CASRAGGPSNEQFF
j_call: TRBJ2-1
clone_size: -
d_call: TRBD2
cdr3_length: 14
v_call: TRBV9

cdr3_nt: TGTGCCAGCAGCTTGAGGCTAGCGGGGGGCGGGGGCACAGATACGCAGTATTTT
cdr3_aa: CASSLRLAGGGGTDTQYF
j_call: TRBJ2-3
clone_size: -
d_call: TRBD2
cdr3_length: 18
v_call: TRBV5-4

cdr3_nt: TGTGCCAGCAGTGTAGTAACTCGGGAGACCCAGTACTTC
cdr3_aa: CASSVVTRETQYF
j_call: TRBJ2-5
clone_size: -
d_call: -
cdr3_length: 13
v_call: TRBV6-1

cdr3_nt: TGTGCCAGCAGCCGCCTGGGGACAGATACGCAGTATTTT
cdr3_aa: CASSRLGTDTQYF
j_call: TRBJ2-3
clone_size: -
d_call: -
cdr3_length: 13
v_call: TRBV6-4

cdr3_nt: TGCAGTGCTACAAAGCGGGGGGAAGCTTTCTTT
cdr3_aa: CSATKRGEAFF
j_call: TRBJ1-1
clone_size: -
d_call: -
cdr3_length: 11
v_call: TRBV20-1

cdr3_nt: TGCGCCAGCAGCCAAGGGCCCCAAGGACAAAGTTCACCCCTCCACTTT
cdr3_aa: CASSQGPQGQSSPLHF
j_call: TRBJ1-6
clone_size: -
d_call: -
cdr3_length: 16
v_call: TRBV4-1

cdr3_nt: TGTGCCATCAGTGAGTCGAGACAGGGGTCGACCGGGGAGCTGTTTTTT
cdr3_aa: CAISESRQGSTGELFF
j_call: TRBJ2-2
clone_size: -
d_call: TRBD1
cdr3_length: 16
v_call: TRBV10-3

cdr3_nt: TGTGCCAGCAGCTTTGCAGGGGGCGCGGGTAATGAGCAGTTCTTC
cdr3_aa: CASSFAGGAGNEQFF
j_call: TRBJ2-1
clone_size: -
d_call: TRBD1
cdr3_length: 15
v_call: TRBV5-6

cdr3_nt: TGTGCCAGCAGTGTCGACTACACAGATACGCAGTATTTT
cdr3_aa: CASSVDYTDTQYF
j_call: TRBJ2-3
clone_size: -
d_call: -
cdr3_length: 13
v_call: TRBV6-4

cdr3_nt: TGTGCCAGTAGTAGGACTAGCGGGGTCCCCTACGAGCAGTACTTC
cdr3_aa: CASSRTSGVPYEQYF
j_call: TRBJ2-7
clone_size: -
d_call: TRBD2
cdr3_length: 15
v_call: TRBV19

cdr3_nt: TGTGCCAGCAGCTTGGTCACAGGCCGAGGCAACGAGCAGTACTTC
cdr3_aa: CASSLVTGRGNEQYF
j_call: TRBJ2-7
clone_size: -
d_call: -
cdr3_length: 15
v_call: TRBV5-5

cdr3_nt: TGTGCCAGCAGCACTAGGACAGGGGTACAGCCCCAGCATTTT
cdr3_aa: CASSTRTGVQPQHF
j_call: TRBJ1-5
clone_size: -
d_call: -
cdr3_length: 14
v_call: TRBV21-1

cdr3_nt: TGTGCCAGCAGTGCGTCCGGACTAGGGAGAGGCGGGGAGCTGTTTTTT
cdr3_aa: CASSASGLGRGGELFF
j_call: TRBJ2-2
clone_size: -
d_call: TRBD2
cdr3_length: 16
v_call: TRBV2

cdr3_nt: TGTGCCAGCCGACAGGGTTTCATATTAGGGGAAGGTCATGAGCAGTTCTTC
cdr3_aa: CASRQGFILGEGHEQFF
j_call: TRBJ2-1
clone_size: -
d_call: TRBD1
cdr3_length: 17
v_call: TRBV28

cdr3_nt: TGTGCCAGCAGTGCCGGACAGGGTGGCTCACCCCTCCACTTT
cdr3_aa: CASSAGQGGSPLHF
j_call: TRBJ1-6
clone_size: few
d_call: TRBD1
cdr3_length: 14
v_call: TRBV27

cdr3_nt: TGTGCCAGCAGCACCAGTCGGGACAGGGGTTCCTACGAGCAGTACTTC
cdr3_aa: CASSTSRDRGSYEQYF
j_call: TRBJ2-7
clone_size: few
d_call: TRBD1
cdr3_length: 16
v_call: TRBV7-9

cdr3_nt: TGCGCCAGCAGCCAACCATACAGGGGCAATAGCGAAAAACTGTTTTTT
cdr3_aa: CASSQPYRGNSEKLFF
j_call: TRBJ1-4
clone_size: -
d_call: TRBD1
cdr3_length: 16
v_call: TRBV4-1

cdr3_nt: TGCAGCGTTGATGATCTAGCGGGGGGAGGGAGAAACATTCAGTACTTC
cdr3_aa: CSVDDLAGGGRNIQYF
j_call: TRBJ2-4
clone_size: few
d_call: TRBD2
cdr3_length: 16
v_call: TRBV29-1

cdr3_nt: TGTGCCAGCAACACAGGCCTTTATGGCTACACCTTC
cdr3_aa: CASNTGLYGYTF
j_call: TRBJ1-2
clone_size: -
d_call: -
cdr3_length: 12
v_call: TRBV28

cdr3_nt: TGTGCCAGCAGCTTGGAACAGGGGACCCAGCATTTT
cdr3_aa: CASSLEQGTQHF
j_call: TRBJ1-5
clone_size: -
d_call: TRBD1
cdr3_length: 12
v_call: TRBV5-6

cdr3_nt: TGTGCCATCAGGTCAACAGGGAGTCATGGCTACACCTTC
cdr3_aa: CAIRSTGSHGYTF
j_call: TRBJ1-2
clone_size: -
d_call: -
cdr3_length: 13
v_call: TRBV10-3

cdr3_nt: TGCGCCAGCAGCTCCCCGGGACACAAAAGCCGGGATACCGGGGAGCTGTTTTTT
cdr3_aa: CASSSPGHKSRDTGELFF
j_call: TRBJ2-2
clone_size: -
d_call: -
cdr3_length: 18
v_call: TRBV5-1

cdr3_nt: TGTGCCAGCAGTTACTCTGGGACGAGCAATGAGCAGTTCTTC
cdr3_aa: CASSYSGTSNEQFF
j_call: TRBJ2-1
clone_size: -
d_call: -
cdr3_length: 14
v_call: TRBV6-5

cdr3_nt: TGTGCCAGCAGCTTCGGAGGGTTAGAAAACATTCAGTACTTC
cdr3_aa: CASSFGGLENIQYF
j_call: TRBJ2-4
clone_size: -
d_call: -
cdr3_length: 14
v_call: TRBV11-2